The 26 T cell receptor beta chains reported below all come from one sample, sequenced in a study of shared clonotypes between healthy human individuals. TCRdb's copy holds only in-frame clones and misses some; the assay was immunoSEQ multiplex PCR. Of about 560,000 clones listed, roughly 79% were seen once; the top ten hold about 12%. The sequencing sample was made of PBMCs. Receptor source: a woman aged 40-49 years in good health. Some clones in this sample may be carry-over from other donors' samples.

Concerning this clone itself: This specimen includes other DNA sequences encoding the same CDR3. CDR3 loop: CASSDRSYEQYF. CDR3 nucleotide sequence: TGTGCCAGCAGTGACAGATCCTACGAGCAGTACTTC. The genes are TRBV25-1 and TRBJ2-7; D unresolved. The CDR3 sequence is 12 residues long. V was trimmed by 3 bases and J by 1 base, leaving 4 bases between them. CDR1 and CDR2 (germline): MGHDK, SYGVNS.

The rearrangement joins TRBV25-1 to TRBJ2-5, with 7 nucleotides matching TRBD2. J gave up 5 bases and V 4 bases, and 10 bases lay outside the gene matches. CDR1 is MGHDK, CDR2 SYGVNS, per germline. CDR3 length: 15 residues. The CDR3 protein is CASSVSSGGGETQYF. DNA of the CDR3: TGTGCCAGCAGTGTATCTAGCGGAGGTGGGGAGACCCAGTACTTC.

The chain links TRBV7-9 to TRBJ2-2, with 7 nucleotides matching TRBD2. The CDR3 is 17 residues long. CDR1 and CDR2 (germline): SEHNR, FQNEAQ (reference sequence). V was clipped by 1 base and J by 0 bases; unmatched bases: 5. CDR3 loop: CASSLDSLAANTGELFF. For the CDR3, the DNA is TGTGCCAGCAGCTTAGATAGCCTAGCGGCGAACACCGGGGAGCTGTTTTTT.

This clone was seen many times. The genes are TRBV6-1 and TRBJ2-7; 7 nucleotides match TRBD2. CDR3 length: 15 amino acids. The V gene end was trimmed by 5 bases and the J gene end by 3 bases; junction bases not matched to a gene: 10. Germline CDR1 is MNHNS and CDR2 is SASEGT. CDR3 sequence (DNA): TGTGCCAGCAGTCCCCGGCTAGCGGTATACTACGAGCAGTACTTC. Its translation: CASSPRLAVYYEQYF.

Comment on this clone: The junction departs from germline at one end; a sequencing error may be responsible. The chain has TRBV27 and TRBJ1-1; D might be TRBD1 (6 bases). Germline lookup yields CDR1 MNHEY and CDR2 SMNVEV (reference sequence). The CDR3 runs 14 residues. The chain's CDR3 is CASSQTGVNTEAFF. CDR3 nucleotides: TGTGCCAGCAGTCAGACAGGAGTGAACACTGAAGCCTTCTTT.

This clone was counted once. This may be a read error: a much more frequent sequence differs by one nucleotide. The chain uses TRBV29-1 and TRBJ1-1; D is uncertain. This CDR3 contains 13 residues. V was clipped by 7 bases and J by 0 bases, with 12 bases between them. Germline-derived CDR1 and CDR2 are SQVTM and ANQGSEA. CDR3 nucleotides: TGCAGCGCTGCATTTGGTCTGAACACTGAAGCTTTCTTT. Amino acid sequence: CSAAFGLNTEAFF.

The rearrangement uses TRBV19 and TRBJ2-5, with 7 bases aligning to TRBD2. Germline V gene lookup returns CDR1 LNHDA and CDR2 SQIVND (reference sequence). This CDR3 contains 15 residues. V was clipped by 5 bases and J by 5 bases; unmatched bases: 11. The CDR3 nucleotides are TGTGCCAGTAGTGGCCGGACTAGTCCCCTTGAGACCCAGTACTTC. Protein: CASSGRTSPLETQYF.

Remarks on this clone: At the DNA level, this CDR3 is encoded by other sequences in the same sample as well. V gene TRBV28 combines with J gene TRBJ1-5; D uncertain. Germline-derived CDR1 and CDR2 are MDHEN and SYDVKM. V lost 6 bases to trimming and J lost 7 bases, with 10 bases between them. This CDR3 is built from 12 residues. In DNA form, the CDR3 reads TGTGCCAGCAGGTGGGCAGGACAGCCCCAGCATTTT. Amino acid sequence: CASRWAGQPQHF. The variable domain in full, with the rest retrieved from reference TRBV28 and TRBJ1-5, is DVKVTQSSRYLVKRTGEKVFLECVQDMDHENMFWYRQDPGLGLRLIYFSYDVKMKEKGDIPEGYSVSREKKERFSLILESASTNQTSMYLCASRWAGQPQHFGDGTRLSIL.

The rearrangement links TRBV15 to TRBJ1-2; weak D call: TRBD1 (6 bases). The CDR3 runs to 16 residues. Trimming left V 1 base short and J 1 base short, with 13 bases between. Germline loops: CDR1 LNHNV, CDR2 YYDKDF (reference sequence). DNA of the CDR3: TGTGCCACCAGCAGAGTAACAGGGACATTTAACTATGGCTACACCTTC. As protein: CATSRVTGTFNYGYTF.

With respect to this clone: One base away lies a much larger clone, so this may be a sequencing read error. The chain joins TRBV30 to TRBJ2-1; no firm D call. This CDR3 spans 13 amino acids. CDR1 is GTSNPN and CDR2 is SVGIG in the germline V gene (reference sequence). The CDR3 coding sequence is TGTGCCTGGGAGAACGCAGTTTACAATGAGCAGCTCTTC. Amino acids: CAWENAVYNEQLF.

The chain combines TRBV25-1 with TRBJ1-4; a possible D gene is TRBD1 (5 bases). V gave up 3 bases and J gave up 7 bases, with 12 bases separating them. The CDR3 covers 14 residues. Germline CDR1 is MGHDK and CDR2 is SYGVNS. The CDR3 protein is CASSDPQGSEKLFF. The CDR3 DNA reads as TGTGCCAGCAGTGATCCCCAGGGTAGTGAAAAACTGTTTTTT.

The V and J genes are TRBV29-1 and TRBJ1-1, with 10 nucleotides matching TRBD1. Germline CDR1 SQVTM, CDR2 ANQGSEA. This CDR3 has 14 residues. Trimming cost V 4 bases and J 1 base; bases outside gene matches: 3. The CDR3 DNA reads TGCAGCGTTGTTAGGGACAGGGGGAACACTGAAGCTTTCTTT. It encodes CSVVRDRGNTEAFF.

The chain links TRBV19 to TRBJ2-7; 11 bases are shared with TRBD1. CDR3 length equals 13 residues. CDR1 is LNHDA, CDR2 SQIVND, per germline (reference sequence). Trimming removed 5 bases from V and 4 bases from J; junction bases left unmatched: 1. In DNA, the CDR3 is TGTGCCAGTAGTGGGACAGGGGGATACGAGCAGTACTTC. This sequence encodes CASSGTGGYEQYF.

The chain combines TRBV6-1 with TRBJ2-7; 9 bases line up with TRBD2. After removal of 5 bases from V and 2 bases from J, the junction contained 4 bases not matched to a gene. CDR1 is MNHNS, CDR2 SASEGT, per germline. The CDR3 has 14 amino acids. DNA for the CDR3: TGTGCCAGCAGTTTTAGCGGGAGCCCCTACGAGCAGTACTTC. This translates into CASSFSGSPYEQYF.

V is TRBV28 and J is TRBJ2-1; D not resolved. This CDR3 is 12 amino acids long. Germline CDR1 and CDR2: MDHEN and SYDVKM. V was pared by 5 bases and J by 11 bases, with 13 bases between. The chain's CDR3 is CASSPPSVKQFF. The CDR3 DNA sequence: TGTGCCAGCAGTCCGCCGAGTGTCAAGCAGTTCTTC.

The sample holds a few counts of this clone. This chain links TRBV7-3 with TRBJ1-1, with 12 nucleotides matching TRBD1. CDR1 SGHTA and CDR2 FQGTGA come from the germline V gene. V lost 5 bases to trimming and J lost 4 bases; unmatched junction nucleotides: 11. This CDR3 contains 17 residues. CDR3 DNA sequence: TGTGCCAGCAGCCGGAAAGGGACAGGGGGCTTTGGCACTGAAGCTTTCTTT. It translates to CASSRKGTGGFGTEAFF.

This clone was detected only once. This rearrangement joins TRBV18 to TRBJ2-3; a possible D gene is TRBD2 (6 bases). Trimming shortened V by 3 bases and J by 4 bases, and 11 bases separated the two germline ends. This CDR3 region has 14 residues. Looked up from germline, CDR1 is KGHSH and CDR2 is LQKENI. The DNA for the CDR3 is TGTGCCAGCTCACCTTCGGAGGGGTCAGATACGCAGTATTTT. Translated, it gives CASSPSEGSDTQYF.

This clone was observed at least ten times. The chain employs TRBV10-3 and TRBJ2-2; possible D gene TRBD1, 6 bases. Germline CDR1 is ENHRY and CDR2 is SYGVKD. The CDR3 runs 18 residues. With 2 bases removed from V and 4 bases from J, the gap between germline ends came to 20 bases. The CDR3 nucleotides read TGTGCCATCAGTGAGCACCGGCAGGGGCGTCTTAGCACCGGGGAGCTGTTTTTT. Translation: CAISEHRQGRLSTGELFF.

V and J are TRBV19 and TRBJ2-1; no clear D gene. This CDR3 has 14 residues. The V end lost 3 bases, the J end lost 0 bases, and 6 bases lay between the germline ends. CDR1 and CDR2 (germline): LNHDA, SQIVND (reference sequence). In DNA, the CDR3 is TGTGCCAGTAGTATCCATGGCTCCTACAATGAGCAGTTCTTC. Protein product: CASSIHGSYNEQFF.

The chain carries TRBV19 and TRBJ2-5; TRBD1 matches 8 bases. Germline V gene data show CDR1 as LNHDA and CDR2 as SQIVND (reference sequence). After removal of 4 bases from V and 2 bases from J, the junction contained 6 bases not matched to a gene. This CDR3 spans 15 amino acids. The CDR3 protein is CASSTSGTGQETQYF. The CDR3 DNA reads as TGTGCCAGTAGTACGTCCGGGACAGGACAAGAGACCCAGTACTTC.

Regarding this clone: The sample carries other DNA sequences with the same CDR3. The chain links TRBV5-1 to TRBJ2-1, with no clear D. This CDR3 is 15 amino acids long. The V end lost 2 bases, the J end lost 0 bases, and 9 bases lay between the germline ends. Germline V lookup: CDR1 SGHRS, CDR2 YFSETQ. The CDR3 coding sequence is TGCGCCAGCAGCTTAGCTACGGGCTCCTACAATGAGCAGTTCTTC. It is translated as CASSLATGSYNEQFF.

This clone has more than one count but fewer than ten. The CDR3 DNA reads TGTGCCAGCAGCACCAGGCCGGGACAGGGCGTCTATGAGCAGTTCTTC. It specifies CASSTRPGQGVYEQFF. The V and J genes are TRBV7-6 and TRBJ2-1, with 9 bases aligning to TRBD1. From germline, CDR1 is SGHVS and CDR2 FNYEAQ. Unmatched junction bases numbered 13, after V lost 5 bases and J lost 8 bases. The CDR3 sequence is 16 residues long.

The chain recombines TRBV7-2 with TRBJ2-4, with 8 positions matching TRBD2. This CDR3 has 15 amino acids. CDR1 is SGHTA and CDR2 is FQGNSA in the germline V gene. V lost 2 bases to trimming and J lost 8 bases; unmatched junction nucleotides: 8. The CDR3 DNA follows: TGTGCCAGCAGCTTATGGCCTAGCGGGCCGGACATTCAGTACTTC. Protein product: CASSLWPSGPDIQYF.

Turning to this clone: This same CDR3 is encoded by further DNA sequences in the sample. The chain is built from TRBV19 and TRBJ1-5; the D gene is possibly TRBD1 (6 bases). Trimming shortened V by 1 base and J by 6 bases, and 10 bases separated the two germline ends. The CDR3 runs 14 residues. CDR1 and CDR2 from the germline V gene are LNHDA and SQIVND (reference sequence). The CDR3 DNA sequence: TGTGCCAGTAGTATAGTGGGGGGCCGTCAGCCCCAGCATTTT. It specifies CASSIVGGRQPQHF.

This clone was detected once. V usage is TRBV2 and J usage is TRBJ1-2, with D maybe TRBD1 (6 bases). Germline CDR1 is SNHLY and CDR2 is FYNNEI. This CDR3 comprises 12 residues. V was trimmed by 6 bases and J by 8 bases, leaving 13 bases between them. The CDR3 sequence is CASRGAGYGYTF. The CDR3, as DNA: TGTGCCAGCAGGGGGGCAGGGTACGGCTACACCTTC.

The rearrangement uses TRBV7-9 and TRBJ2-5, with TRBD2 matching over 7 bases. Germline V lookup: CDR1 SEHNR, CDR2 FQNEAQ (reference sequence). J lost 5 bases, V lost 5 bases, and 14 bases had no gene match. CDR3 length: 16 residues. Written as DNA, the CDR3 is TGTGCCAGCAGCCCACCTTTGGCGGGAGATCGGGAGACCCAGTACTTC. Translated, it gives CASSPPLAGDRETQYF.